This T cell receptor (beta chain) was identified during a study of radiotherapy plus CTLA-4 blockade in lung cancer. Study at large: Disease control reached approximately 29%, with objective responses in 15% to 20%. Overall study results and limits: Early clone dynamics of blood T cells, plus interferon-beta, reportedly predicted response best.

This clone was seen more than once but under ten times. Antigen specificity is unknown. Trimming took 5 bases from V and 2 from J; bases not matched to a gene: 3. The CDR3 is 14 residues long. The germline V gene encodes CDR1 SGHTA and CDR2 FQGNSA. Clones were sequenced by immunoSEQ multiplex PCR, and TCRdb holds only the in-frame ones, with some missing. This sample has 30,000 to 35,000 clones, with approximately 70% found just once. Sequenced material: peripheral blood, taken from a patient treated with radiotherapy plus ipilimumab. The source of this sequence is a human donor with non-small cell lung cancer who had stable disease on radiotherapy plus ipilimumab. The chain carries TRBV7-2 and TRBJ1-5; TRBD1 agrees at 7 bases. The CDR3 here is CASSPGGGNQPQHF. The CDR3 nucleotides are TGTGCCAGCAGCCCAGGGGGTGGCAATCAGCCCCAGCATTTT.